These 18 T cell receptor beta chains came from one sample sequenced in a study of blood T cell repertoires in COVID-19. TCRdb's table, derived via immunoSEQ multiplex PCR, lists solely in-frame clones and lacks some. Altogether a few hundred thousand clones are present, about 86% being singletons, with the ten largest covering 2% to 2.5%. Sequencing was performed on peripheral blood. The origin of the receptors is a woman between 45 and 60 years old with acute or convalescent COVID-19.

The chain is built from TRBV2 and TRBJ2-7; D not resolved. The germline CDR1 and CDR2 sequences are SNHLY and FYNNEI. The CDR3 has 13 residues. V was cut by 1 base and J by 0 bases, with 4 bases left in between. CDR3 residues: CASSEDTSYEQYF. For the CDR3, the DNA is TGTGCCAGCAGTGAAGACACCTCCTACGAGCAGTACTTC.

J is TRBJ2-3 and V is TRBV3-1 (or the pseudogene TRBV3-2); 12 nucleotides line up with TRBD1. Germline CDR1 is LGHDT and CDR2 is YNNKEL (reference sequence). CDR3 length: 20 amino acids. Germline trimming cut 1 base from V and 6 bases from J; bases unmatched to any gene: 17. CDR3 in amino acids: CASSQVRGDRGRVGTDTQYF. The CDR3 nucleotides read TGTGCCAGCAGCCAAGTTCGTGGGGACAGGGGGCGAGTCGGGACGGATACGCAGTATTTT.

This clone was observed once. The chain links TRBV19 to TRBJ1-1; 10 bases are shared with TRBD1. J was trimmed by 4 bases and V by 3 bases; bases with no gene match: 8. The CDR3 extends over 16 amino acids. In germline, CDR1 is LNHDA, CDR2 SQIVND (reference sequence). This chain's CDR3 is CASSILTGGVFTEAFF. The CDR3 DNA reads TGTGCCAGTAGTATCCTGACAGGGGGCGTATTCACTGAAGCTTTCTTT.

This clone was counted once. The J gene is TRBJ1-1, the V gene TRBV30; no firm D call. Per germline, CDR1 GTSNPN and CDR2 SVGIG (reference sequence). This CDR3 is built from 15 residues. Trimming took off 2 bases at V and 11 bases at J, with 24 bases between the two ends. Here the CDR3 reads CAWSPGLRSASSAFF. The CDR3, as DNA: TGTGCCTGGAGTCCCGGCCTGCGGTCCGCTTCGTCCGCTTTCTTT.

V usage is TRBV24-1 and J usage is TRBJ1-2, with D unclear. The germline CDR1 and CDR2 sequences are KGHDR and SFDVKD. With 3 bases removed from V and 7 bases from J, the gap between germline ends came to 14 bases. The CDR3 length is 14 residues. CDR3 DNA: TGTGCCACCAGTGATCCCCGAAGGACTCCTGGCTACACCTTC. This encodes CATSDPRRTPGYTF.

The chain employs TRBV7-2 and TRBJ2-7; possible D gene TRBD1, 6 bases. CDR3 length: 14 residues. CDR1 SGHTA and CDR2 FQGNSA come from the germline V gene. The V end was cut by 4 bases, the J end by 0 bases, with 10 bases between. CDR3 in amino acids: CASSYAQGSYEQYF. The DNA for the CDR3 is TGTGCCAGCAGCTACGCACAGGGCTCCTACGAGCAGTACTTC.

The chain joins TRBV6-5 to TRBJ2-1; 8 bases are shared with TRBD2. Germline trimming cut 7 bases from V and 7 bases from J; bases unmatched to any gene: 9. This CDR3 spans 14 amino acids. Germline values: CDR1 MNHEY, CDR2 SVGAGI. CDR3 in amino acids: CASTRGGAGNEQFF. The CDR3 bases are TGTGCCAGCACCCGGGGGGGGGCGGGAAATGAGCAGTTCTTC.

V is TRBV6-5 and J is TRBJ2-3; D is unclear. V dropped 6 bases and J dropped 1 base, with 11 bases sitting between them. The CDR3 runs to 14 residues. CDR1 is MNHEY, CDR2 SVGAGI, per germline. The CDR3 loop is CASSYLSGTDTQYF. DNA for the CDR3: TGTGCCAGCAGCTACCTGTCTGGCACAGATACGCAGTATTTT.

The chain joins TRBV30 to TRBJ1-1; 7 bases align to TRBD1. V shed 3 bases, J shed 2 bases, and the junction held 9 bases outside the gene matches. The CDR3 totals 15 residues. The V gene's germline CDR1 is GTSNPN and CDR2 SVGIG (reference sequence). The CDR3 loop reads CAWRPSDRSNTEAFF. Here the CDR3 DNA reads TGTGCCTGGAGGCCATCGGACAGGAGTAACACTGAAGCTTTCTTT. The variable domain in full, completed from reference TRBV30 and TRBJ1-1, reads SQTIHQWPATLVQPVGSPLSLECTVEGTSNPNLYWYRQAAGRGLQLLFYSVGIGQISSEVPQNLSASRPQDRQFILSSKKLLLSDSGFYLCAWRPSDRSNTEAFFGQGTRLTVV.

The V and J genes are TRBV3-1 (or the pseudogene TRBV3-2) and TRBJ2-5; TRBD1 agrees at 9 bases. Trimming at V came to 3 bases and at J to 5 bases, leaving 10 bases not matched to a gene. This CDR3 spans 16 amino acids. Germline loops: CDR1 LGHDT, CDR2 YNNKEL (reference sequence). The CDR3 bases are TGTGCCAGCAGCCACCGGGGACAGGGTGCGGCGGAGACCCAGTACTTC. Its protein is CASSHRGQGAAETQYF.

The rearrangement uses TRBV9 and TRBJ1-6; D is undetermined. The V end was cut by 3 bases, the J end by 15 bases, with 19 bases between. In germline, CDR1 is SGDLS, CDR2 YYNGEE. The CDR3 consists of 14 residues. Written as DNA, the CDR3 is TGTGCCAGCAGCGGAGAGGCAGCCCCAAAGGACCTCCACTTT. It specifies CASSGEAAPKDLHF.

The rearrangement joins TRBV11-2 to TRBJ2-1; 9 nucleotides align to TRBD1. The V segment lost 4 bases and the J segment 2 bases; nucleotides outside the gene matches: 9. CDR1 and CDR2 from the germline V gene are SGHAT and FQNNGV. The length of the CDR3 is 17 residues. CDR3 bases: TGTGCCAGCAGCTCCCAACCGGGACAGGGTGCCTACAATGAGCAGTTCTTC. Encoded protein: CASSSQPGQGAYNEQFF.

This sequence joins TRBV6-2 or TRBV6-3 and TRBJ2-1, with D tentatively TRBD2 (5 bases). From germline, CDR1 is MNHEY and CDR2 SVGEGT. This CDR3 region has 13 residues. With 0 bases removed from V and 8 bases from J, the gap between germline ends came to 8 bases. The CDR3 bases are TGTGCCAGCAGTTACTCCGGGGTGGATGAGCAGTTCTTC. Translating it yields CASSYSGVDEQFF.

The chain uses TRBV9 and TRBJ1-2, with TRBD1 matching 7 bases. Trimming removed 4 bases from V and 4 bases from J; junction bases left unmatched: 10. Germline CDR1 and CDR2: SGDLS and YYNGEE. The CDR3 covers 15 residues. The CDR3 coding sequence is TGTGCCAGCAGCCCTCAGGGGGATAATATCTATGGCTACACCTTC. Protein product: CASSPQGDNIYGYTF.

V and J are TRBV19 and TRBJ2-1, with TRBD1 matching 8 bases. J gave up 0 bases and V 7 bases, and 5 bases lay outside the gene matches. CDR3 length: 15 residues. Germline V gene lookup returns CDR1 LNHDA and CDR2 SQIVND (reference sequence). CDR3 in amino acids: CASKRTGSSYNEQFF. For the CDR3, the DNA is TGTGCCAGTAAGCGGACAGGGAGCTCCTACAATGAGCAGTTCTTC.

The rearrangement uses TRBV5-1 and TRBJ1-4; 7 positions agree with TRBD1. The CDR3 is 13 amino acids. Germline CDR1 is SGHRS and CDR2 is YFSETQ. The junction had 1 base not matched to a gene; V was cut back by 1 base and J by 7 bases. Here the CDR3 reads CASSLQGGEKLFF. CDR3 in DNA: TGCGCCAGCAGCTTGCAGGGGGGTGAAAAACTGTTTTTT. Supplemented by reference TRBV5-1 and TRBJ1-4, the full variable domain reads KAGVTQTPRYLIKTRGQQVTLSCSPISGHRSVSWYQQTPGQGLQFLFEYFSETQRNKGNFPGRFSGRQFSNSRSEMNVSTLELGDSALYLCASSLQGGEKLFFGSGTQLSVL.

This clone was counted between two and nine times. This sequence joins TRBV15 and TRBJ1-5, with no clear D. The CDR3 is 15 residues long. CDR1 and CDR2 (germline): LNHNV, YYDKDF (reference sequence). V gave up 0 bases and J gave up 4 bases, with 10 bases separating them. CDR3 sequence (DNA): TGTGCCACCAGCAGAGATCGGGGTGCGAATCAGCCCCAGCATTTT. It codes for CATSRDRGANQPQHF.

DNA for the CDR3: TGTGCCAGCAGCTTGGGGGTCTTGACAGGCGATTACGAGCAGTACTTC. Protein: CASSLGVLTGDYEQYF. The rearrangement joins TRBV5-4 to TRBJ2-7, with D maybe TRBD1 (6 bases). The CDR3 is 16 residues long. Germline loops: CDR1 SGHNT, CDR2 YYREEE (reference sequence). The V end was cut by 0 bases, the J end by 4 bases, with 17 bases between. The whole variable domain, filled in from reference TRBV5-4 and TRBJ2-7, reads ETGVTQSPTHLIKTRGQQVTLRCSSQSGHNTVSWYQQALGQGPQFIFQYYREEENGRGNFPPRFSGLQFPNYSSELNVNALELDDSALYLCASSLGVLTGDYEQYFGPGTRLTVT.